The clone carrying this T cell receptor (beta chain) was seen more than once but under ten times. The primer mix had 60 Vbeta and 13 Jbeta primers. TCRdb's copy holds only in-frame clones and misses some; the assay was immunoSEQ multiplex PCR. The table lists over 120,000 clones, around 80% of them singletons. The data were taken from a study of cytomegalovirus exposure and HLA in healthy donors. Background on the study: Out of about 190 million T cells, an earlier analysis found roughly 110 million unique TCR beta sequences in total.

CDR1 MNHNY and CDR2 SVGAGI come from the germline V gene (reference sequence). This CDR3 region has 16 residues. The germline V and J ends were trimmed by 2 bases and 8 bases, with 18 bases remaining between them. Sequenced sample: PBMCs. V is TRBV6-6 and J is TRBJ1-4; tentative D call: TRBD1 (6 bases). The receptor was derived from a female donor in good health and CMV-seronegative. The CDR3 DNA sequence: TGTGCCAGCAGTTACGGGACACCCCGAGTAGGGGAAAAACTGTTTTTT. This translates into CASSYGTPRVGEKLFF.